This is a list of T cell receptor beta chains from one sample in a study of blood T cell repertoires in COVID-19. TCRdb's copy holds only in-frame clones and misses some; the assay was immunoSEQ multiplex PCR. The sample includes about 480,000 clones, roughly nine tenths of them seen just once. Source material: peripheral blood. These receptors all come from a man between 18 and 29 years old with COVID-19, enrolled during active disease. Both conserved end residues are part of each CDR3. The order of the fields is clone size, J gene, D gene, V gene, CDR3 DNA, CDR3 protein. D genes are given only for firm matches. Some rows have no size entry. The others give once, few or many, or a class for an expanded clone.

. | TRBJ2-6 | TRBD2 | TRBV29-1 | TGCAGCGTTGAAGAGTCTCTGGGGGGGATCCTGACTTTC | CSVEESLGGILTF
. | TRBJ2-7 | TRBD1 | TRBV29-1 | TGCAGCGTTGTGACAGGGCCCTACGAGCAGTACTTC | CSVVTGPYEQYF
. | TRBJ1-1 | . | TRBV7-6 | TGTGCCAGCAGCTTAGCTACAGGCCGGAGCACTGAAGCTTTCTTT | CASSLATGRSTEAFF
. | TRBJ1-3 | . | TRBV21-1 | TGTGCCAGCAGCAGATACAGGGCCCGTCCTAACTCCTCTGGAAACACCATATATTTT | CASSRYRARPNSSGNTIYF
. | TRBJ1-2 | TRBD1 | TRBV2 | TGTGCCAGCAGTAACAGGGGGGATGAACTCTATGGCTACACCTTC | CASSNRGDELYGYTF
. | TRBJ2-7 | . | TRBV7-9 | TGTGCCAGCAGCCCTGAGGCCAGCTACGAGCAGTACTTC | CASSPEASYEQYF
. | TRBJ2-7 | . | TRBV29-1 | TGCAGCGTTCTGGAGGGCTCCTACGAGCAGTACTTC | CSVLEGSYEQYF
. | TRBJ2-5 | . | TRBV12-3/TRBV12-4 | TGTGCCAGCAGTTTGGCAGGGGCAGAGACCCAGTACTTC | CASSLAGAETQYF
once | TRBJ2-7 | . | TRBV5-1 | TGCGCCAGCAGCTTGGACAGGGACTACGAGCAGTACTTC | CASSLDRDYEQYF
. | TRBJ1-1 | TRBD1 | TRBV29-1 | TGCAGCGTTGCCCAAGGGGGCTTGGGCACTGAAGCTTTCTTT | CSVAQGGLGTEAFF
. | TRBJ2-1 | . | TRBV2 | TGTGCCAGCAGTGAAGACAGGGCAGGGAGTGGTGAGCAGTTCTTC | CASSEDRAGSGEQFF
. | TRBJ2-6 | TRBD2 | TRBV4-1 | TGCGCCAGCAGCCAAGTGACTAGCGGTAGCTCTGGGGCCAACGTCCTGACTTTC | CASSQVTSGSSGANVLTF
few | TRBJ2-2 | TRBD2 | TRBV19 | TGTGCCAGTATCCGAGCCATCGGTCTAGCGGGAGGCTGGAACACCGGGGAGCTGTTTTTT | CASIRAIGLAGGWNTGELFF
. | TRBJ2-5 | . | TRBV7-6 | TGTGCCAGCAGCTTAGCTATTGGGGCCAGGGGAAAGACCCAGTACTTC | CASSLAIGARGKTQYF
. | TRBJ2-2 | TRBD2 | TRBV3-1/TRBV3-2 | TGTGCCAGCAGCTCCCGCTACCGGACTAGCGGGGGGAGCACCGGGGAGCTGTTTTTT | CASSSRYRTSGGSTGELFF
. | TRBJ2-1 | TRBD2 | TRBV5-1 | TGCGCCAGCAGCTTGACTAGCGGGAGAAGGTCCTACAATGAGCAGTTCTTC | CASSLTSGRRSYNEQFF
. | TRBJ2-5 | TRBD1 | TRBV7-3 | TGTGCCAGCAGCCCGGGGACAGGGCGGGAGACCCAGTACTTC | CASSPGTGRETQYF
. | TRBJ2-3 | . | TRBV5-1 | TGCGCCAGCAGCTTCGAGGGGAGGTCAGTAGATACGCAGTATTTT | CASSFEGRSVDTQYF
. | TRBJ2-7 | . | TRBV6-1 | TGTGCCAGCAGTGAATGGCTAGATAGGTACGAGCAGTACTTC | CASSEWLDRYEQYF
. | TRBJ2-1 | TRBD1 | TRBV29-1 | TGCAGCGTTGACGGACAGGTCCGTTTCGGGGAGCAGTTCTTC | CSVDGQVRFGEQFF
. | TRBJ1-5 | TRBD1 | TRBV3-1/TRBV3-2 | TGTGCCAGCAGCCAGGGGACAGGGGACAATCAGCCCCAGCATTTT | CASSQGTGDNQPQHF
. | TRBJ2-1 | TRBD2 | TRBV29-1 | TGCAGCGTTGAAATCGGGCTAGCGGGAGGGCGGACCTCCTACAATGAGCAGTTCTTC | CSVEIGLAGGRTSYNEQFF
. | TRBJ2-7 | . | TRBV21-1 | TGTGCCAGCAGCAAAAGGCCCAGGACAAGGGACTACGAGCAGTACTTC | CASSKRPRTRDYEQYF
. | TRBJ2-2 | . | TRBV2 | TGTGCCAGCAGCTCTATGGCCGGGGAGCTGTTTTTT | CASSSMAGELFF
. | TRBJ1-1 | . | TRBV20-1 | TGCAGTGCTTTCATGAACACTGAAGCTTTCTTT | CSAFMNTEAFF
. | TRBJ2-7 | . | TRBV27 | TGTGCCAGCAGTTGGGCAGCGGAATCCTACGAGCAGTACTTC | CASSWAAESYEQYF
once | TRBJ2-7 | . | TRBV7-6 | TGTGCCAGCAGCTTAGAAAGTTGGCACGAGCAGTACTTC | CASSLESWHEQYF
once | TRBJ2-3 | . | TRBV9 | TGTGCCAGCAGCGCCGTGGGCGGCACAGATACGCAGTATTTT | CASSAVGGTDTQYF
. | TRBJ1-2 | TRBD1 | TRBV12-3/TRBV12-4 | TGTGCCAGCAGTCAGGGGGTGACGGGCTACACCTTC | CASSQGVTGYTF
few | TRBJ1-5 | . | TRBV7-8 | TGTGCCAGCAGCTCTAGGGGTAATCAGCCCCAGCATTTT | CASSSRGNQPQHF
. | TRBJ2-1 | TRBD2 | TRBV7-2 | TGTGCCAGCAGCTTAGGGGCCCTCGCGCGGGGGGGTGTAGAGTTCTTC | CASSLGALARGGVEFF
. | TRBJ2-3 | TRBD2 | TRBV3-1/TRBV3-2 | TGTGCCAGCAGCCAAGTTCGGGGGGGGACAGATACGCAGTATTTT | CASSQVRGGTDTQYF
. | TRBJ1-5 | TRBD1 | TRBV5-6 | TGTGCCAGCAGCAAAGGACAGGGGAGGCTGCCCCAGCATTTT | CASSKGQGRLPQHF
. | TRBJ2-1 | . | TRBV6-1 | TGTGCCAGCAGTGGTGGGCTTACCGATACCTACAATGAGCAGTTCTTC | CASSGGLTDTYNEQFF
. | TRBJ2-2 | TRBD2 | TRBV4-1 | TGCGCCAGCAGACGGCTTCTAGCGGGGGACACCGGGGAGCTGTTTTTT | CASRRLLAGDTGELFF
. | TRBJ2-5 | . | TRBV4-1 | TGCGCCAGCAGCCAAGTGCAGGGTAGAGAGACCCAGTACTTC | CASSQVQGRETQYF
. | TRBJ1-5 | . | TRBV6-1 | TGTGCCAGCAGTGAAGCGACCTACCGAGGGCCCCAGCATTTT | CASSEATYRGPQHF